This T cell receptor beta chain derives from a study of T cell responses to AZD1222 COVID-19 vaccine. General study points: Only after the peak T cell response were repertoires sampled.

A word on this clone: Its antigen is not identified.

Sequencing was performed with immunoSEQ multiplex PCR; in TCRdb, only in-frame clones are kept and a portion is missing. The sample consists of some 180,000 clones, almost 90% of them appearing once. The V end was cut by 2 bases, the J end by 8 bases, with 13 bases between. Germline V lookup: CDR1 SGHVS, CDR2 FQNEAQ. This CDR3 comprises 14 residues. The TCR was taken from an adult in good health. The sequences come from peripheral blood, collected on day 0 of AZD1222 vaccination. J is TRBJ2-4 and V is TRBV7-8; D tentatively reads TRBD1 or TRBD2 (6 bases each). The CDR3 DNA sequence: TGTGCCAGCAGCTTAATAGGGGGGACATACATTCAGTACTTC. Translating it yields CASSLIGGTYIQYF.